Listed below are T cell receptor beta chains from one sample, sequenced in a study of human T cells and chemical hapten exposure. TCRdb processed the RACE reads anew with MiXCR; each CDR3 protein has one entry. Among about 77,000 distinct CDR3 sequences listed, 8.6% were seen once. What was sequenced was whole blood. The origin of the receptors is a female donor in good health. Some clones in this sample may be carry-over from other donors' samples. Each CDR3 is given without its conserved first and last residue. Fields, in order: V gene, CDR3 protein.

v_gene: TRBV3-1
CDR3aa: ASSQVLAGLSYGYT

v_gene: TRBV18
CDR3aa: ASSPTLTDTQY

v_gene: TRBV3-1
CDR3aa: ASSQSFQGWVNYGYT

v_gene: TRBV5-1
CDR3aa: ASSLGAPGVNTEAF

v_gene: TRBV4-3
CDR3aa: ASSQERAGGPSGNTIY

v_gene: TRBV29-1
CDR3aa: SADPDDTDTQY

v_gene: TRBV4-2
CDR3aa: ASSLKHGTGRDEKLF

v_gene: TRBV20-1
CDR3aa: SATGGSGNTIY

v_gene: TRBV6-1
CDR3aa: ASSLSPDQPQH

v_gene: TRBV12-3/TRBV12-4
CDR3aa: ASSPTSGGAFEQF

v_gene: TRBV7-2
CDR3aa: ASSSLSGANVLT

v_gene: TRBV7-2
CDR3aa: ASRPPGLAAYEQY

v_gene: TRBV12-3/TRBV12-4
CDR3aa: ASSTTWVDQPQH

v_gene: TRBV15
CDR3aa: ATSMTGRNEKLF

v_gene: TRBV12-5
CDR3aa: ASGLVETSGITDTQY

v_gene: TRBV9
CDR3aa: ASSGTHEGNIQY

v_gene: TRBV2
CDR3aa: ASSLDRGGYEKLF

v_gene: TRBV19
CDR3aa: ASSILAGDYEQY

v_gene: TRBV11-2
CDR3aa: ASSLDNILAGGWSTDTQY

v_gene: TRBV18
CDR3aa: ASSPLSGASGANVLT

v_gene: TRBV7-9
CDR3aa: ASSLPTGVGANVLT

v_gene: TRBV6-2/TRBV6-3
CDR3aa: ASSGGADTQY

v_gene: TRBV5-1
CDR3aa: ASSYQGATEAF

v_gene: TRBV27
CDR3aa: ASSLLLPGTAHMNTEAF